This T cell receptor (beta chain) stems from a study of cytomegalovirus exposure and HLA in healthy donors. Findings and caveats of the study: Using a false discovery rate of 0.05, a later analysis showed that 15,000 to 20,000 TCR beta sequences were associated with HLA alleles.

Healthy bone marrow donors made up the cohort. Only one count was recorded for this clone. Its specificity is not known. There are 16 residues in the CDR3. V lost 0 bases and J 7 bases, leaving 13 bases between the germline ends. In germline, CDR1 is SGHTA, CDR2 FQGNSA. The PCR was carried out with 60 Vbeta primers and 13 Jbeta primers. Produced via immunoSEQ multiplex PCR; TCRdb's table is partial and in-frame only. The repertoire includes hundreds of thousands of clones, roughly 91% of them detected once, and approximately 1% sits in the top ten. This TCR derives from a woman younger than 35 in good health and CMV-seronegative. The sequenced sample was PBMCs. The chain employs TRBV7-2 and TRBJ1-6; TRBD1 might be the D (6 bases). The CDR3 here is CASSLAGVRGNSPLHF. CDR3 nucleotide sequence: TGTGCCAGCAGCTTAGCGGGTGTCAGGGGCAATTCACCCCTCCACTTT.